This TCR beta chain was retrieved from a study of regulatory T cells in long-lasting Graves disease. Turning to the study itself: Newly diagnosed Graves' patients had taken antithyroid drugs under 3 months.

For TCR beta, libraries came from iRepertoire HTBI primers and Arm-PCR of CDR3 regions. TCRdb independently ran MiXCR on the multiplex PCR reads; one entry per CDR3 protein. The profile shows fewer than 550,000 distinct CDR3 sequences, 15% to 20% of them singletons. This clonotype has more than one count but fewer than ten. Time point reported: newly diagnosed GD, antithyroid drugs for less than 3 months. PBMCs were the source of the RNA used for TCR sequencing. Another study also made use of these data, one on T cells in Graves' hyperthyroidism and ophthalmopathy. That source notes: Hyperthyroidism patients were newly diagnosed, had disease duration under 2 months, and were aged 18 to 65 years.

The material sequenced was peripheral blood mononuclear cells (PBMCs), taken at new diagnosis, from a patient treated with antithyroid drugs. The source is a woman aged 40-60 years with Graves disease.

The CDR3 nucleotides read TGCGCCAGCAGCTCGTCCCCACAGGGGGCAGGCACCGGGGAGCTGTTTTTT. The encoded protein is CASSSSPQGAGTGELFF. The chain joins TRBV5-1 to TRBJ2-2; TRBD1 aligns across 9 bases. This CDR3 region has 17 residues. Germline CDR1 and CDR2: SGHRS and YFSETQ. The V segment lost 3 bases and the J segment 4 bases; nucleotides outside the gene matches: 10. The full variable domain, in which reference TRBV5-1 and TRBJ2-2 provide the parts outside the CDR3, is KAGVTQTPRYLIKTRGQQVTLSCSPISGHRSVSWYQQTPGQGLQFLFEYFSETQRNKGNFPGRFSGRQFSNSRSEMNVSTLELGDSALYLCASSSSPQGAGTGELFFGEGSRLTVL.